This T cell receptor (beta chain) was recorded in a study of T cell responses to AZD1222 COVID-19 vaccine. Study results and caveats: Two AZD1222 administrations were followed by greater Spike-specific TCR breadth and depth.

The CDR3 spans 11 residues. Trimming cost V 3 bases and J 5 bases, with 5 bases left between them. Germline CDR1 and CDR2: MNHEY and SMNVEV (reference sequence). This table comes from immunoSEQ multiplex PCR, and its TCRdb copy is limited to in-frame clones, with some not included. The sample yields 85,000 to 120,000 clones, about nine tenths seen once. Comment on this clone: Its specificity is not known.

This rearrangement joins TRBV27 to TRBJ2-7; D remains unclear. The specimen was peripheral blood, collected on day 0 of AZD1222 vaccination. This receptor was obtained from an adult in good health. The CDR3 DNA is TGTGCCAGCAGTTTGTATGACGAGCAGTACTTC. It encodes CASSLYDEQYF.